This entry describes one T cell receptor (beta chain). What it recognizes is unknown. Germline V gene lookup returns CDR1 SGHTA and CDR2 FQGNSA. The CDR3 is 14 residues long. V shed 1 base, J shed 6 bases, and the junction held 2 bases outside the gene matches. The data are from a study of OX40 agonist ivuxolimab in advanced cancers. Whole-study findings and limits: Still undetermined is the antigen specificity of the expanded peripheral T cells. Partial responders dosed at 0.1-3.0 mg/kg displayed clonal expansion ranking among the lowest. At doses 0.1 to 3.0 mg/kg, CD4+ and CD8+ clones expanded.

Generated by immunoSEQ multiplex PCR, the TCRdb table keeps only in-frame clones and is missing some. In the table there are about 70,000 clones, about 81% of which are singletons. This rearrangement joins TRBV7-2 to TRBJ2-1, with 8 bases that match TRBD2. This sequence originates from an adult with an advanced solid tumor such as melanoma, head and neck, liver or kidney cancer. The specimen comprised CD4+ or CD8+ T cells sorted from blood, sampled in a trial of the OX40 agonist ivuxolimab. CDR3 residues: CASSLVSGSNEQFF. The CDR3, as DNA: TGTGCCAGCAGCTTAGTCAGCGGGAGCAATGAGCAGTTCTTC.